The next 11 T cell receptor beta chains were all read from a single sample in a study of human T cells and chemical hapten exposure. One entry per CDR3 protein results from TCRdb running MiXCR on the 5' RACE reads. The sample includes 65,000 to 95,000 distinct CDR3 sequences, 7.7% of them seen just once. Unfractionated whole blood was the source of the extracted total RNA. Receptors were obtained from a male donor in good health.

This clonotype was found a few times. The chain carries TRBV20-1 and TRBJ1-4; perhaps TRBD1 as D (5 bases). Germline V gives CDR1 DFQATT, CDR2 SNEGSKA (reference sequence). With 5 bases removed from V and 0 bases from J, the gap between germline ends came to 10 bases. The CDR3 length is 14 residues. The CDR3 is CSAGGVATNEKLFF. The CDR3 DNA follows: TGCAGTGCTGGGGGGGTTGCAACTAATGAAAAACTGTTTTTT.

The rearrangement joins TRBV11-3 to TRBJ2-1; perhaps TRBD2 as D (5 bases). V lost 3 bases and J 0 bases, leaving 9 bases between the germline ends. Germline-derived CDR1 and CDR2 are SGHNT and YENEEA. The CDR3 spans 15 residues. The CDR3 region is CASSLGSVSYNEQFF. In nucleotides, the CDR3 is TGTGCCAGCAGCTTGGGTAGCGTCTCCTACAATGAGCAGTTCTTC.

This clonotype was counted only a few times. The CDR3 nucleotides read TGTGCCAGCAGCCCCGAGGGGACAGCGAAGAACACTGAAGCTTTCTTT. It translates to CASSPEGTAKNTEAFF. The genes are TRBV12-1 and TRBJ1-1; the D call in the table, TRBD1, was not verified against the DNA. TRBV12-1 is classified as a pseudogene. The CDR3 runs to 16 residues.

This clonotype was counted a few times. J is TRBJ2-1 and V is TRBV20-1; D is unresolved. The CDR3 sequence is 13 residues long. Germline loops: CDR1 DFQATT, CDR2 SNEGSKA (reference sequence). V lost 3 bases to trimming and J lost 5 bases, with 11 bases between them. CDR3 coding DNA: TGCAGTGCTAGGCAACAGCCAGACAATGAGCAGTTCTTC. Amino acids: CSARQQPDNEQFF.

Ten or more counts support this clonotype. The rearrangement links TRBV12-3 or TRBV12-4 to TRBJ2-3; 8 positions agree with TRBD1. V dropped 4 bases and J dropped 3; count of bases not matched to a gene: 9. There are 16 residues in the CDR3. CDR3 amino acids: CASSSGTGGPTDTQYF. The DNA of the CDR3 is TGTGCCAGCAGTTCCGGGACAGGCGGACCTACAGATACGCAGTATTTT.

The rearrangement uses TRBV20-1 and TRBJ1-3; 8 nucleotides match TRBD1. CDR1 and CDR2 from the germline V gene are DFQATT and SNEGSKA (reference sequence). V was pared by 5 bases and J by 3 bases, with 6 bases of the junction left unmatched. CDR3 size: 14 residues. The chain's CDR3 is CSASQGAGGNTIYF. CDR3 in DNA: TGCAGTGCTTCTCAGGGGGCGGGTGGAAACACCATATATTTT.

Concerning this clonotype itself: With a much larger clone just one base away, this may be a read error. This chain joins TRBV6-1 and TRBJ2-7; 9 bases are shared with TRBD2. Unmatched junction bases numbered 1, after V lost 4 bases and J lost 3 bases. CDR1 MNHNS and CDR2 SASEGT come from the germline V gene. The CDR3 sequence is 13 residues long. The CDR3 nucleotides are TGTGCCAGCAGTGGCGGGGGGGGCTACGAGCAGTACTTC. This sequence encodes CASSGGGGYEQYF.

The CDR3 DNA is TGCGCCAGCAGCTTGAGGGGAAACGCGAACACCGGGGAGCTGTTTTTT. This sequence encodes CASSLRGNANTGELFF. The chain combines TRBV5-1 with TRBJ2-2; D may be TRBD1 (5 bases). Trimming took 1 base from V and 0 from J, leaving 10 bases between them. The CDR3 has 16 amino acids. The germline V gene has CDR1 SGHRS and CDR2 YFSETQ.

This clonotype was observed many times. The rearrangement uses TRBV5-1 and TRBJ1-5; no definite D call. The germline gives CDR1 SGHRS, CDR2 YFSETQ. V gave up 3 bases and J gave up 4 bases, with 14 bases separating them. This CDR3 contains 15 residues. This CDR3 reads CASSSTTGTNQPQHF. CDR3 coding DNA: TGCGCCAGCAGCTCTACGACGGGAACGAATCAGCCCCAGCATTTT.

The chain recombines TRBV2 with TRBJ1-1, with D tentatively TRBD1 (5 bases). This CDR3 spans 15 amino acids. Germline values: CDR1 SNHLY, CDR2 FYNNEI. V lost 7 bases and J lost 0, with 15 bases in between. DNA for the CDR3: TGTGCCAGCACCGCGAGGGGAAATTTGAACACTGAAGCTTTCTTT. Translation gives CASTARGNLNTEAFF.

This clonotype was detected ten times or more. The chain links TRBV3-1 to TRBJ1-6, with a weak D call TRBD1 (5 bases). CDR1 LGHDT and CDR2 YNNKEL come from the germline V gene (reference sequence). CDR3 length: 16 amino acids. The ends were cut back, 0 bases at V and 7 bases at J, with 13 bases in the middle. CDR3 residues: CASSQEWQGGNSPLHF. As DNA, the CDR3 is TGTGCCAGCAGCCAAGAGTGGCAGGGCGGAAATTCACCCCTCCACTTT.